These 12 T cell receptor beta chains originate from one sample sequenced in a study of beta chain features in type 1 diabetes. Study conclusions and caveats: TCRB CDR3s were moderately but significantly shorter in Type 1 diabetes patients in all four CD4+ subsets.

Isolated RNA was reverse transcribed in full, so expressed TCRB transcripts were sequenced. Profiling relied on immunoSEQ multiplex PCR, and the TCRdb table lists in-frame clones only, not all of them. The data contain about 700,000 clones, around an eighth of them singletons. These receptors' targets are unknown. Sequenced: naive CD4+ T cells from blood. These receptors were obtained from a man between 18 and 35 years old with type 1 diabetes.

The genes are TRBV5-6 and TRBJ1-5; TRBD1 might be the D (5 bases). Germline V CDR1 and CDR2: SGHDT, YYEEEE. The ends were cut back, 3 bases at V and 5 bases at J, with 12 bases in the middle. CDR3 size: 14 residues. CDR3: CASSYSGLHQPQHF. The CDR3 DNA reads as TGTGCCAGCAGCTACTCAGGGTTACATCAGCCCCAGCATTTT.

Remarks on this clone: A read error may produce the germline difference seen at one junction end. This chain links TRBV6-6 with TRBJ2-2; 7 nucleotides align to TRBD2. The CDR3 spans 15 residues. Germline CDR1 is MNHNY and CDR2 is SVGAGI (reference sequence). The CDR3 DNA follows: TGTGCCATCAGTGATACTAGCGCGAACACCGGGGAGCTGTTTTTT. Its translation: CAISDTSANTGELFF.

The chain combines TRBV9 with TRBJ1-3; D is possibly TRBD1 (5 bases). CDR3 length equals 15 residues. The germline V and J ends were trimmed by 3 bases and 0 bases, with 10 bases remaining between them. The germline CDR1 and CDR2 sequences are SGDLS and YYNGEE. This CDR3 reads CASSGTGNSGNTIYF. The CDR3 coding sequence is TGTGCCAGCAGCGGTACAGGCAACTCTGGAAACACCATATATTTT.

The chain links TRBV13 to TRBJ1-1; D is perhaps TRBD1 (6 bases). From germline, CDR1 is PRHDT and CDR2 FYEKMQ (reference sequence). Trimming removed 1 base at V and 2 bases at J, with 8 bases between. The CDR3 contains 14 residues. CDR3 amino acids: CASSLAGVNTEAFF. In DNA form, the CDR3 reads TGTGCCAGCAGCTTAGCAGGGGTCAACACTGAAGCTTTCTTT.

This rearrangement joins TRBV10-3 to TRBJ2-7, with TRBD1 identical over 7 bases. V trimming: 5 bases; J trimming: 0 bases; junction bases outside the gene matches: 4. The germline gives CDR1 ENHRY, CDR2 SYGVKD. This CDR3 comprises 14 residues. The DNA of the CDR3 is TGTGCCATCAGTATCACAGGGGCCTCCTACGAGCAGTACTTC. As protein: CAISITGASYEQYF.

In its sample, this clone was seen a few times. The rearrangement links TRBV14 to TRBJ2-7; a possible D gene is TRBD1 (5 bases). Trimming removed 5 bases at V and 1 base at J, with 12 bases between. Germline CDR1 is SGHDN and CDR2 is FVKESK. This CDR3 spans 14 amino acids. The CDR3 DNA reads as TGTGCCAGCAGCTGGACACGGATATCCTACGAGCAGTACTTC. It specifies CASSWTRISYEQYF.

The rearrangement links TRBV30 to TRBJ1-2, with D unclear. The CDR3 extends over 14 amino acids. Germline-derived CDR1 and CDR2 are GTSNPN and SVGIG (reference sequence). With 0 bases removed from V and 7 bases from J, the gap between germline ends came to 15 bases. The CDR3 DNA reads as TGTGCCTGGAGTGTACGGGAGGGTTTGGGTGGCTACACCTTC. Residues: CAWSVREGLGGYTF.

This clone appeared a few times. This sequence joins TRBV30 and TRBJ1-1, with D possibly matching TRBD1 (5 bases). The CDR3 loop spans 16 amino acids. Germline lookup yields CDR1 GTSNPN and CDR2 SVGIG (reference sequence). The CDR3 DNA is TGTGCACGGCGGGAGGGGCGCGCGTTTGTTGACACTGAAGCTTTCTTT. It is translated as CARREGRAFVDTEAFF.

This clone was counted between two and nine times. The chain couples TRBV29-1 to TRBJ2-1, with D perhaps TRBD2 (6 bases). V was trimmed by 6 bases and J by 4 bases, leaving 16 bases between them. This CDR3 has 14 residues. The V gene's germline CDR1 is SQVTM and CDR2 ANQGSEA. CDR3 in amino acids: CSVGGRGRYNEQFF. The DNA for the CDR3 is TGCAGCGTGGGCGGGCGGGGAAGGTACAATGAGCAGTTCTTC.

J is TRBJ2-7 and V is TRBV5-1, with TRBD1 matching over 8 bases. This CDR3 region has 15 residues. In germline, CDR1 is SGHRS, CDR2 YFSETQ. The trim removed 4 bases at V and 0 bases at J, leaving 6 bases unmatched. The CDR3 loop is CASSPRDRSSYEQYF. The CDR3 nucleotides are TGCGCCAGCAGCCCCCGGGACAGGAGCTCCTACGAGCAGTACTTC.

This clone was counted a few times. The V and J genes are TRBV5-1 and TRBJ1-2, with 8 nucleotides matching TRBD1. This CDR3 comprises 14 residues. V lost 5 bases to trimming and J lost 4 bases; unmatched junction nucleotides: 7. Germline V gene lookup returns CDR1 SGHRS and CDR2 YFSETQ. CDR3 coding DNA: TGCGCCAGCAGGCTGACAGGGGAGGGCTATGGCTACACCTTC. Translating it yields CASRLTGEGYGYTF.

The rearrangement joins TRBV15 to TRBJ1-1; D is unclear. The germline V gene encodes CDR1 LNHNV and CDR2 YYDKDF (reference sequence). This CDR3 has 14 amino acids. Trimming removed 1 base from V and 8 bases from J, with 14 bases in between. The CDR3 sequence is CATSRVGAPPEAFF. CDR3 DNA sequence: TGTGCCACCAGCAGAGTCGGCGCACCGCCGGAAGCTTTCTTT. Full variable domain (missing parts from reference TRBV15 and TRBJ1-1): DAMVIQNPRYQVTQFGKPVTLSCSQTLNHNVMYWYQQKSSQAPKLLFHYYDKDFNNEADTPDNFQSRRPNTSFCFLDIRSPGLGDTAMYLCATSRVGAPPEAFFGQGTRLTVV.